These T cell receptor beta chains were read from a single sample in a study of shared clonotypes between healthy human individuals. Repertoires were generated with immunoSEQ multiplex PCR, while TCRdb's copy carries only in-frame clones and drops some. The sample has 2 million to 2.5 million clones, around 93% seen once. The sample comprised naive CD4+ T cells from PBMCs. These receptors were obtained from a man younger than 30 in good health. Some clones in this sample may be carry-over from other donors' samples. Both conserved end residues are part of each CDR3.

TRBV7-2	TRBJ1-4	CASSLEARSNEKLFF
TRBV4-1	TRBJ2-7	CASSQGAGYPYEQYF
TRBV18	TRBJ1-2	CASSPGQGTPTYF
TRBV28	TRBJ1-2	CASSRQGGYGYTF
TRBV9	TRBJ2-3	CASSVGTTDTQYF
TRBV19	TRBJ2-3	CASSMDRVRTDTQYF
TRBV29-1	TRBJ1-4	CSVGSLNEKLFF
TRBV7-2	TRBJ2-2	CASSLYLPGVDTGELFF
TRBV29-1	TRBJ2-7	CSSSSGADSYEQYF
TRBV4-1	TRBJ1-5	CASSPKPGTGLQPQHF